A selection of T cell receptor beta chains follows, all from one sample in a study of tumor-infiltrating lymphocytes in primary liver carcinoma. A single record per CDR3 protein comes from TCRdb applying MiXCR to the multiplex PCR reads. The table has 200,000 or so distinct CDR3 sequences, roughly 61% seen once. Sequenced sample: peripheral blood. Receptor source: a woman aged 60-75 years with primary liver carcinoma and hepatitis B virus infection. Each CDR3 is given with its conserved first and last residue. Fields, in order: J gene, CDR3 length, V gene, CDR3 protein.

>TRBJ2-7|16|TRBV29-1
CNVWQPGTDSSYEQYF
>TRBJ2-6|19|TRBV11-1
CASSSFPGGSSSGANVLTF
>TRBJ1-2|13|TRBV19
CASSPREGGGYTF
>TRBJ2-7|16|TRBV29-1
CSVYQGLAGVFYEQYF
>TRBJ1-5|16|TRBV19
CASTPNGGSSNQPQHF
>TRBJ1-4|14|TRBV5-5
CASSGRATNEKLFF
>TRBJ2-2|16|TRBV7-3
CASSLIAAAGKGELFF
>TRBJ2-4|14|TRBV11-2
CASTRLTGWNIQYF
>TRBJ2-1|15|TRBV11-2
CASSPERERYNEQFF
>TRBJ2-7|13|TRBV28
CASRKQGIHEQYF
>TRBJ2-2|12|TRBV11-3
CASGLVSGELFF
>TRBJ2-7|17|TRBV4-1
CASSQVGGPANTYEQYF
>TRBJ2-2|15|TRBV29-1
CSVTPGQPNTGELFF
>TRBJ2-1|13|TRBV11-1
CTSSYDRAWEQLF
>TRBJ1-6|14|TRBV6-1
CASYEEGFGGTLHF
>TRBJ2-1|16|TRBV11-1
CASSLWGESSYNEQLF
>TRBJ2-7|15|TRBV4-1
CASSQESSGSYEQYF
>TRBJ1-1|14|TRBV5-8
CASSTRQTNTEAFF
>TRBJ1-1|15|TRBV11-2
CASSAAGTRNTVAFF
>TRBJ2-5|18|TRBV7-9
CASSLSPGLAGVGETQYF
>TRBJ1-2|12|TRBV14
CASSQSGYGYTF
>TRBJ2-5|15|TRBV11-3
CASSEGDTFQETQYF
>TRBJ1-1|16|TRBV7-9
CASSIQPQGKNTGAFF
>TRBJ2-2|15|TRBV11-2
CTSSRPRGATGELFF
>TRBJ1-6|15|TRBV14
CASNQYGQGNSPLHF
>TRBJ2-7|13|TRBV7-8
CGSNDKSSYEQYF
>TRBJ2-2|20|TRBV28
CASGLRRGRRTDMNTGELFF
>TRBJ2-5|12|TRBV12-3/TRBV12-4
CASTLGRETQYF
>TRBJ1-5|14|TRBV6-2/TRBV6-3
CASSYGAGNQPQHF